This T cell receptor (beta chain) was obtained from a study of T cell responses to AZD1222 COVID-19 vaccine. Whole-study results and caveats: Most donors were white British, females outnumbered males, and clonal diversity was possibly underestimated. Seropositive at baseline were only six AZD1222 recipients.

Remarks on this clone: What it binds is unknown.

Germline lookup yields CDR1 MNHEY and CDR2 SVGAGI. Trimming removed 0 bases from V and 4 bases from J, with 10 bases in between. The CDR3 has 15 amino acids. Sequencing used immunoSEQ multiplex PCR; TCRdb keeps in-frame clones, though not all of them. The sample gives roughly 85,000 clones, approximately 86% of which show up once; about 5% is in the top ten. This TCR came from an adult in good health. The source was peripheral blood, collected on day 0 of MenACWY control vaccination. V is TRBV6-5 and J is TRBJ1-3, with TRBD1 as a possible D gene (5 bases). CDR3: CASSYSGDGGNTIYF. In nucleotides, the CDR3 is TGTGCCAGCAGTTACTCGGGGGACGGAGGAAACACCATATATTTT.